This entry concerns a single T cell receptor (beta chain). The antigen remains undetermined. This specimen comes from a study of shared clonotypes between healthy human individuals. General study results and limits: Incomplete sequencing of sorted subsets was indicated by rarefaction despite large depth. Four donors had about 5% of their naive CD4 clonotypes in common. Some clonotypes were shared by all four sorted-subset donors, while others were not shared. The non-shared ones had lower generation probabilities than the shared ones.

Sequencing was performed with immunoSEQ multiplex PCR; in TCRdb, only in-frame clones are kept and a portion is missing. The sample lists about a million clones, approximately 70% occurring once. The CDR3 consists of 16 residues. CDR1 is LNHDA and CDR2 is SQIVND in the germline V gene (reference sequence). V lost 3 bases to trimming and J lost 0 bases, with 12 bases between them. The sequencing input was memory CD4+ T cells sorted from blood. Noted subset: CD45RA-negative fraction. The sequence was collected from a young man in good health. This chain uses TRBV19 with TRBJ2-1, with TRBD2 as a possible D gene (6 bases). The CDR3 is CASSISAGSSYNEQFF. CDR3 coding DNA: TGTGCCAGTAGTATTTCAGCGGGCAGCTCCTACAATGAGCAGTTCTTC.